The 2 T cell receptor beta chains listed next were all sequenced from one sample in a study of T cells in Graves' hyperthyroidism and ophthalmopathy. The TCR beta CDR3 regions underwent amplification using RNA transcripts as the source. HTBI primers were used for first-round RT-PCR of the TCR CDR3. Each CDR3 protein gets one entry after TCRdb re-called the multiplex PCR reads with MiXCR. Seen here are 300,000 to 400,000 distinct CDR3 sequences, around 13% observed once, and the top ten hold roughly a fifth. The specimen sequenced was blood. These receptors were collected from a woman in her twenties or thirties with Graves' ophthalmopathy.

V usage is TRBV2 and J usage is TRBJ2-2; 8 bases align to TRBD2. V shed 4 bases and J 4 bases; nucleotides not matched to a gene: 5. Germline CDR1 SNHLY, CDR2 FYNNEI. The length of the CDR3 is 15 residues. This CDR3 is CASSVGGGSTGELFF. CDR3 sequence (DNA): TGTGCCAGCAGTGTGGGCGGGGGGTCCACCGGGGAGCTGTTTTTT.

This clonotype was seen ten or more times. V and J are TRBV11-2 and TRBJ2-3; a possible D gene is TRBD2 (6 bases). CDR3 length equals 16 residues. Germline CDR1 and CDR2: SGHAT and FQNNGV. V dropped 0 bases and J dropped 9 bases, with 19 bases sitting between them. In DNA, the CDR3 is TGTGCCAGCAGCTTAGAGGCTACTAGCTGGGTGGGCACGCAGTATTTT. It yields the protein CASSLEATSWVGTQYF.